The 17 T cell receptor beta chains below were found in one sample sequenced in a study of identical twins. TCRdb reanalysed the 5' RACE reads using MiXCR and keeps one entry per CDR3 protein. The sample includes more than 400,000 distinct CDR3 sequences, over 12% of them seen just once. These sequences were also reported in another study, on yellow fever vaccine responses in identical twins.

Specimen: CD4+ T cells sorted from blood. The receptors were gathered from a young woman in good health.

The chain links TRBV12-3 or TRBV12-4 to TRBJ2-1; no reliable D call. The CDR3 totals 12 residues. The V and J ends lost 3 bases and 15 bases respectively, with 15 bases between them. The CDR3 DNA follows: TGTGCCAGCAGTTTCGGTAGGGCCACCCGGTTCTTC. This sequence encodes CASSFGRATRFF.

This clonotype turned up a few times. This may arise from a read error, as a much more abundant clone is one base away. This rearrangement joins TRBV7-2 to TRBJ2-1; D unclear. The CDR3 is 11 residues long. The V gene's germline CDR1 is SGHTA and CDR2 FQGNSA. The CDR3 here is CASTLVNEQFF. The DNA of the CDR3 is TGTGCCAGCACCTTAGTGAATGAGCAGTTCTTC.

This clonotype was counted between two and nine times. This chain connects TRBV12-3 or TRBV12-4 to TRBJ1-3, with 9 nucleotides matching TRBD1. The CDR3 extends over 14 amino acids. V shed 8 bases and J 8 bases; nucleotides not matched to a gene: 10. The CDR3 DNA sequence: TGTGCCAGCGGACAGGGGAAGGCTATAGACACCATATATTTT. Translation gives CASGQGKAIDTIYF.

This clonotype was found a few times. The chain uses TRBV18 and TRBJ1-6, with TRBD1 matching 10 bases. The CDR3 has 16 amino acids. CDR1 is KGHSH, CDR2 LQKENI, per germline. Losses at the gene ends were 0 bases for V and 10 bases for J; bases not matched to a gene: 6. CDR3 sequence reads: CASSPPGGTGESPLHF. CDR3 nucleotides: TGTGCCAGCTCACCACCGGGCGGGACAGGGGAGTCACCCCTCCACTTT.

The V and J genes are TRBV20-1 and TRBJ2-4; 10 nucleotides align to TRBD1. Trimming at V came to 4 bases and at J to 8 bases, leaving 5 bases not matched to a gene. Germline-derived CDR1 and CDR2 are DFQATT and SNEGSKA (reference sequence). This CDR3 has 13 residues. The CDR3 bases are TGCAGTGCTACTGAGACAGGGGGCGACATTCAGTACTTC. Encoded protein: CSATETGGDIQYF.

CDR3 sequence (DNA): TGCGCAAGCTCGGAGGGAATAGCCAAAAACATTCAGTACTTC. Its protein is CASSEGIAKNIQYF. This chain links TRBV5-1 with TRBJ2-4; possible D gene TRBD2, 6 bases. The germline CDR1 and CDR2 sequences are SGHRS and YFSETQ. The CDR3 length is 14 residues.

The J gene is TRBJ2-1, the V gene TRBV7-3; 8 nucleotides align to TRBD1. Germline lookup yields CDR1 SGHTA and CDR2 FQGTGA. The ends lost 3 bases at V and 10 bases at J; junction bases unmatched: 8. CDR3 length: 14 residues. CDR3 DNA sequence: TGTGCCAGCAGCTTGACAGGGGTGGAGCGAGAGCAGTTCTTC. Translating gives CASSLTGVEREQFF.

The rearrangement links TRBV10-1 to TRBJ2-7; 9 bases are shared with TRBD1. CDR3 size: 16 residues. The ends lost 3 bases at V and 1 base at J; junction bases unmatched: 7. Germline loops: CDR1 WNHNN, CDR2 SYGVQD (reference sequence). CDR3 sequence (DNA): TGCGCCAGCAGTGACTTGGACAGGGGTAGGTCCTACGAGCAGTACGTC. Residues: CASSDLDRGRSYEQYV.

This clonotype was counted only a few times. The V call is TRBV7-2, the J call TRBJ1-1, with 10 bases that match TRBD1. Germline CDR1 reads SGHTA; CDR2 reads FQGNSA. The CDR3 is 15 residues long. V was pared by 0 bases and J by 5 bases, with 3 bases of the junction left unmatched. DNA for the CDR3: TGTGCCAGCAGCTTAGCGACAGGGGGCGGAACTGAAGCTTTCTTT. Translated, it gives CASSLATGGGTEAFF.

V usage is TRBV12-3 or TRBV12-4 and J usage is TRBJ2-2; D perhaps matches TRBD2 (7 bases). V was clipped by 5 bases and J by 2 bases, with 15 bases between them. The CDR3 runs 16 residues. CDR3 in amino acids: CASSRRGRANTGELFF. In nucleotides, the CDR3 is TGTGCCAGCAGTAGAAGGGGGAGGGCAAACACCGGGGAGCTGTTTTTT.

The chain couples TRBV3-1 to TRBJ2-1; D is perhaps TRBD1 or TRBD2 (5 bases each). The CDR3 runs 17 residues. Between the trimmed V and J ends, which lost 4 bases and 1 base, there was a span of 17 bases. Germline CDR1 reads LGHDT; CDR2 reads YNNKEL (reference sequence). In nucleotides, the CDR3 is TGTGCCAGCAGCCGGGGGACCCCTTCCGCGTCCTACAATGAGCAGTTCTTC. It is translated as CASSRGTPSASYNEQFF.

The rearrangement links TRBV10-3 to TRBJ1-2; 9 bases line up with TRBD1. Trimming cost V 3 bases and J 7 bases; bases outside gene matches: 6. The CDR3 extends over 14 amino acids. Per the germline V gene, CDR1 is ENHRY and CDR2 is SYGVKD. CDR3 sequence reads: CAISDSGQGAGYTF. The CDR3 DNA follows: TGTGCCATCAGTGACTCGGGACAGGGAGCTGGCTACACCTTC.

This sequence joins TRBV29-1 and TRBJ2-1; 11 bases match TRBD2. Germline values: CDR1 SQVTM, CDR2 ANQGSEA. The CDR3 runs to 12 residues. Trimming cost V 6 bases and J 9 bases; bases outside gene matches: 4. The CDR3 nucleotides read TGCAGCGTCCGACTAGCGGGACTTGAGCAGTTCTTC. Protein: CSVRLAGLEQFF.

V usage is TRBV2 and J usage is TRBJ2-7; D unresolved. Trimming removed 4 bases at V and 0 bases at J, with 10 bases between. The length of the CDR3 is 14 residues. Germline V gives CDR1 SNHLY, CDR2 FYNNEI. CDR3 loop: CASSASRTSYEQYV. Written as DNA, the CDR3 is TGTGCCAGCAGTGCGTCCAGGACCTCCTACGAGCAGTACGTC.

This clonotype was picked up a small number of times. This chain's CDR3 is CASSLGGAGGTQYF. The CDR3 coding sequence is TGTGCCAGCAGCTTAGGGGGCGCAGGAGGGACCCAGTACTTC. The chain combines TRBV7-9 with TRBJ2-5; D is perhaps TRBD1 or TRBD2 (5 bases each). The V and J ends lost 1 base and 7 bases respectively, with 13 bases between them. Germline lookup yields CDR1 SEHNR and CDR2 FQNEAQ (reference sequence). The CDR3 spans 14 residues.

This clonotype has a handful of counts. V is TRBV13 and J is TRBJ2-1; D is perhaps TRBD1 (5 bases). V was clipped by 5 bases and J by 7 bases, with 15 bases between them. CDR1 is PRHDT and CDR2 is FYEKMQ in the germline V gene (reference sequence). The CDR3 loop spans 14 amino acids. The CDR3 DNA is TGTGCCAGCAGCCCTCCCCCAGGGCCGAATGAGCAGTTCTTC. Translating it yields CASSPPPGPNEQFF.

This chain joins TRBV5-1 and TRBJ2-3; 11 positions match TRBD2. V shed 0 bases and J 4 bases; nucleotides not matched to a gene: 4. Looked up from germline, CDR1 is SGHRS and CDR2 is YFSETQ. The length of the CDR3 is 16 residues. The CDR3 spells CASSLDTSGRADTQYF. CDR3 nucleotides: TGCGCCAGCAGCTTGGATACTAGCGGGAGAGCAGATACGCAGTATTTT.